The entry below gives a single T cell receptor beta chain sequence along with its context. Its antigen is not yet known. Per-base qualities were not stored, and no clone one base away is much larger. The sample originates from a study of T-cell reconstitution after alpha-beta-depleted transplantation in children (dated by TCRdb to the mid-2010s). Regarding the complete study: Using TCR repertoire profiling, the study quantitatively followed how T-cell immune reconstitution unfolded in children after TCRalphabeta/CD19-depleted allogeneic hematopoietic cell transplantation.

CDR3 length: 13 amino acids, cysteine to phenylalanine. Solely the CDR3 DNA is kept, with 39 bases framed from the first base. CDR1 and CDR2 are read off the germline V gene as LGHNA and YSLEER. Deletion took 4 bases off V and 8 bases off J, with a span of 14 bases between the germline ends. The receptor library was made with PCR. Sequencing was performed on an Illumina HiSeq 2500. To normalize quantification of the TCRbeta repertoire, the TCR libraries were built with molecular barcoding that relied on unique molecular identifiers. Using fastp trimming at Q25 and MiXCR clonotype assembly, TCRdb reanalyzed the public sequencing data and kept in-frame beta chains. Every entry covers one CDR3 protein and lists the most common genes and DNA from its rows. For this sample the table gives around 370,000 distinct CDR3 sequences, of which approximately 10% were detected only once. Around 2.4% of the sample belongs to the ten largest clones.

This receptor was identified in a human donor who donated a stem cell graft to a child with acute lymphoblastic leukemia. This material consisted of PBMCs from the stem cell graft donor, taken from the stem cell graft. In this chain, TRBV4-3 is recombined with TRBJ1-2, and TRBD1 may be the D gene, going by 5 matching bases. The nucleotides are TGCGCCAGCAGCCTCACAGGATCTCGGGGCTACACCTTC. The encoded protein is CASSLTGSRGYTF.